These 30 T cell receptor beta chains originate from one sample sequenced in a study of T cell responses to AZD1222 COVID-19 vaccine. Here immunoSEQ multiplex PCR was the method, and the copy in TCRdb shows in-frame clones only, minus some. The data hold fewer than 200,000 clones, with 85% to 95% observed a single time. This specimen was peripheral blood, taken on day 0 of AZD1222 vaccination. The receptor source for this set is an adult in good health.

The chain has TRBV28 and TRBJ1-2; TRBD1 is a possible D gene (6 bases). CDR1 is MDHEN, CDR2 SYDVKM, per germline. Trimming cost V 6 bases and J 2 bases, with 10 bases left between them. The CDR3 extends over 13 amino acids. The CDR3: CASSLDRNYGYTF. CDR3 DNA: TGTGCCAGCAGCCTCGACAGGAACTATGGCTACACCTTC.

Concerning this clone: The same CDR3 can be traced to other DNA sequences in this sample. V gene TRBV12-3 or TRBV12-4 combines with J gene TRBJ1-2, with 7 bases lining up with TRBD1. Germline trimming cut 3 bases from V and 2 bases from J; bases unmatched to any gene: 0. The CDR3 length is 13 residues. CDR3 nucleotide sequence: TGTGCCAGCAGTTTGACAGGGAACTATGGCTACACCTTC. Protein sequence: CASSLTGNYGYTF.

This clone has only one observation. This chain links TRBV7-9 with TRBJ2-7; D ambiguous. Trimming took off 5 bases at V and 2 bases at J, with 16 bases between the two ends. Germline V gene data show CDR1 as SEHNR and CDR2 as FQNEAQ (reference sequence). The CDR3 sequence is 15 residues long. In DNA form, the CDR3 reads TGTGCCAGCAGCCAAGATGGGGTTAGCACCTACGAGCAGTACTTC. This translates into CASSQDGVSTYEQYF. The whole variable domain, remainder taken from reference TRBV7-9 and TRBJ2-7, is DTGVSQNPRHKITKRGQNVTFRCDPISEHNRLYWYRQTLGQGPEFLTYFQNEAQLEKSRLLSDRFSAERPKGSFSTLEIQRTEQGDSAMYLCASSQDGVSTYEQYFGPGTRLTVT.

The chain recombines TRBV7-8 with TRBJ2-1; 9 bases match TRBD1. J gave up 10 bases and V 2 bases, and 9 bases lay outside the gene matches. Germline V CDR1 and CDR2: SGHVS, FQNEAQ. This CDR3 is built from 15 residues. CDR3 region: CASSLTGGSRGEQFF. The CDR3 coding sequence is TGTGCCAGCAGCTTAACAGGGGGCTCGAGGGGGGAGCAGTTCTTC.

The chain has TRBV5-1 and TRBJ2-1; maybe TRBD1 (6 bases). V lost 5 bases to trimming and J lost 4 bases, with 10 bases between them. The CDR3 consists of 13 residues. Germline V gene data show CDR1 as SGHRS and CDR2 as YFSETQ. The CDR3 loop reads CASRTGQYNEQFF. The CDR3 region has the DNA TGCGCCAGCAGGACAGGACAGTACAATGAGCAGTTCTTC.

This chain joins TRBV6-2 or TRBV6-3 and TRBJ2-5; D is possibly TRBD1 (6 bases). Germline V gene data show CDR1 as MNHEY and CDR2 as SVGEGT. V lost 2 bases and J lost 7, with 20 bases in between. CDR3 length equals 16 residues. The CDR3 is CASSYVTGSPRGTQYF. Written as DNA, the CDR3 is TGTGCCAGCAGTTACGTGACAGGTTCCCCCAGAGGGACCCAGTACTTC.

Points on this clone: Other DNA sequences within the sample encode an identical CDR3. The V and J genes are TRBV2 and TRBJ1-1, with D possibly matching TRBD1 (5 bases). The CDR3 contains 12 residues. The germline V gene has CDR1 SNHLY and CDR2 FYNNEI. Trimming took 8 bases from V and 4 from J, leaving 11 bases between them. CDR3: CASSRGGTEAFF. The CDR3 bases are TGTGCCAGCTCTCGGGGGGGCACTGAAGCTTTCTTT.

Here the CDR3 reads CASSNRDRGTEAFF. DNA for the CDR3: TGTGCCAGCAGCAATCGGGACAGGGGGACTGAAGCTTTCTTT. The genes are TRBV13 and TRBJ1-1, with 11 bases lining up with TRBD1. CDR3 length: 14 amino acids. CDR1 and CDR2 from the germline V gene are PRHDT and FYEKMQ (reference sequence). Trimming took 5 bases from V and 5 from J; bases not matched to a gene: 4.

For the CDR3, the DNA is TGTGCCAGCAGCTTGGCCGCGGGGTACACTGAAGCTTTCTTT. Translation gives CASSLAAGYTEAFF. The chain employs TRBV5-5 and TRBJ1-1; D call uncertain. The CDR3 runs to 14 residues. In germline, CDR1 is SGHKS, CDR2 YYEKEE (reference sequence). The ends were cut back, 0 bases at V and 3 bases at J, with 9 bases in the middle.

The chain joins TRBV9 to TRBJ2-7; no firm D call. There are 12 residues in the CDR3. Trimming shortened V by 3 bases and J by 7 bases, and 11 bases separated the two germline ends. The germline CDR1 and CDR2 sequences are SGDLS and YYNGEE. This CDR3 is CASSARGSEQYF. As DNA, the CDR3 is TGTGCCAGCAGCGCCCGCGGTAGTGAGCAGTACTTC.

The chain is built from TRBV6-6 and TRBJ2-7; D gene uncertain. CDR1 MNHNY and CDR2 SVGAGI come from the germline V gene (reference sequence). Trimming stripped 2 bases from V and 4 bases from J, with 9 bases between. The CDR3 length is 13 residues. CDR3 nucleotides: TGTGCCAGCAGTTACGCGGACGTGTACGAGCAGTACGTC. Protein sequence: CASSYADVYEQYV.

This chain uses TRBV2 with TRBJ2-3; tentatively, D is TRBD2 (6 bases). V was cut by 6 bases and J by 6 bases, with 19 bases left in between. The CDR3 is made up of 15 amino acids. Germline V gene sequence: CDR1 SNHLY, CDR2 FYNNEI. DNA for the CDR3: TGTGCCAGCAGGAAAACCCCGGGAGTAGCGGATACGCAGTATTTT. Translating it yields CASRKTPGVADTQYF.

A word on this clone: Germline and junction disagree at one end, which may indicate a read error. This chain connects TRBV2 to TRBJ2-2; possible D gene TRBD2, 6 bases. The germline gives CDR1 SNHLY, CDR2 FYNNEI. The CDR3 extends over 13 amino acids. The CDR3 is CASREGGAGELFF. The CDR3 coding sequence is TGTGCCAGCAGGGAAGGAGGGGCCGGGGAGCTGTTTTTT.

V gene TRBV30 combines with J gene TRBJ1-1; TRBD1 might be the D (6 bases). Per the germline V gene, CDR1 is GTSNPN and CDR2 is SVGIG (reference sequence). Trimming took off 5 bases at V and 3 bases at J, with 10 bases between the two ends. The CDR3 runs to 12 residues. The CDR3 loop reads CAWEGVHTEAFF. Written as DNA, the CDR3 is TGTGCCTGGGAGGGGGTCCACACTGAAGCTTTCTTT.

J is TRBJ2-3 and V is TRBV21-1; the table's D call of TRBD2 was not tested on the DNA. TRBV21-1 corresponds to a pseudogene. The CDR3 extends over 16 amino acids. CDR3 protein: CASSADLSGGPSWVDF. In DNA, the CDR3 is TGTGCCAGCAGCGCAGATCTTAGCGGGGGGCCCTCGTGGGTTGATTTT.

There are a few counts of this clone. The V call is TRBV5-1, the J call TRBJ2-5; 7 positions agree with TRBD1. CDR3 length: 14 amino acids. CDR1 is SGHRS and CDR2 is YFSETQ in the germline V gene. V dropped 1 base and J dropped 2; count of bases not matched to a gene: 2. CDR3 sequence: CASSLQGQQETQYF. Here the CDR3 DNA reads TGCGCCAGCAGCTTGCAGGGACAGCAAGAGACCCAGTACTTC. The complete variable domain, with remaining parts taken from reference TRBV5-1 and TRBJ2-5, reads KAGVTQTPRYLIKTRGQQVTLSCSPISGHRSVSWYQQTPGQGLQFLFEYFSETQRNKGNFPGRFSGRQFSNSRSEMNVSTLELGDSALYLCASSLQGQQETQYFGPGTRLLVL.

This clone was seen once. The chain is built from TRBV2 and TRBJ1-2, with D possibly TRBD1 on 6 matching bases. Germline assignment: CDR1 SNHLY and CDR2 FYNNEI. The V end lost 7 bases, the J end lost 3 bases, and 15 bases lay between the germline ends. The CDR3 contains 14 residues. This CDR3 reads CASKTEQGYYGYTF. The CDR3 DNA reads TGTGCCAGCAAGACAGAACAGGGATACTATGGCTACACCTTC.

The gene calls are TRBV7-9 and TRBJ1-2; D not certain. Looked up from germline, CDR1 is SEHNR and CDR2 is FQNEAQ (reference sequence). Trimming left V 2 bases short and J 8 bases short, with 12 bases between. This CDR3 region has 13 residues. Written as DNA, the CDR3 is TGTGCCAGCAGCTTATCGGACGGCTACGGCTACACCTTC. This translates into CASSLSDGYGYTF. The whole variable domain, filled in from reference TRBV7-9 and TRBJ1-2, reads DTGVSQNPRHKITKRGQNVTFRCDPISEHNRLYWYRQTLGQGPEFLTYFQNEAQLEKSRLLSDRFSAERPKGSFSTLEIQRTEQGDSAMYLCASSLSDGYGYTFGSGTRLTVV.

J is TRBJ1-6 and V is TRBV7-2; the D is unclear. The germline CDR1 and CDR2 sequences are SGHTA and FQGNSA. V dropped 6 bases and J dropped 7 bases, with 10 bases sitting between them. The CDR3 totals 13 residues. The CDR3 here is CASRVVQNSPLHF. The CDR3 coding sequence is TGTGCCAGCAGGGTAGTTCAGAATTCACCCCTCCACTTT.

The rearrangement uses TRBV5-1 and TRBJ1-2; D is possibly TRBD1 (6 bases). The CDR3 is made up of 15 amino acids. The V and J ends lost 4 bases and 4 bases respectively, with 17 bases between them. The V gene's germline CDR1 is SGHRS and CDR2 YFSETQ. Here the CDR3 reads CASSPEGEGGYGYTF. The CDR3 DNA reads TGCGCCAGCAGCCCCGAGGGGGAAGGAGGCTATGGCTACACCTTC.

V gene TRBV19 combines with J gene TRBJ1-4; TRBD1 is a possible D gene (6 bases). Germline loops: CDR1 LNHDA, CDR2 SQIVND (reference sequence). This CDR3 region has 14 residues. V dropped 5 bases and J dropped 7 bases, with 14 bases sitting between them. This chain's CDR3 is CASSLGTRGEKLFF. Here the CDR3 DNA reads TGTGCCAGTAGTTTAGGGACAAGGGGTGAAAAACTGTTTTTT.

The genes are TRBV19 and TRBJ1-5; D ambiguous. Germline CDR1 and CDR2: LNHDA and SQIVND (reference sequence). Deletions cut 3 bases from V and 0 bases from J, with 12 bases between. The CDR3 sequence is 16 residues long. The DNA of the CDR3 is TGTGCCAGTAGTATGGTCAGCCTGAATAGCAATCAGCCCCAGCATTTT. Translation gives CASSMVSLNSNQPQHF.

The chain has TRBV5-1 and TRBJ2-5, with 9 positions matching TRBD2. This CDR3 is built from 14 residues. V shed 0 bases and J 3 bases; nucleotides not matched to a gene: 0. From germline, CDR1 is SGHRS and CDR2 YFSETQ. The CDR3 reads CASSLASGEETQYF. The CDR3, as DNA: TGCGCCAGCAGCTTGGCTAGCGGGGAAGAGACCCAGTACTTC.

This clone was observed a few times. CDR3 protein: CASSYGMNTEAFF. CDR3 sequence (DNA): TGTGCCAGCAGTTACGGGATGAACACTGAAGCTTTCTTT. The V call is TRBV6-5, the J call TRBJ1-1; no clear D gene. The CDR3 runs to 13 residues. Germline assignment: CDR1 MNHEY and CDR2 SVGAGI. Trimming pared 2 bases from V and 0 bases from J, leaving 4 bases between.

The chain carries TRBV10-1 and TRBJ1-1, with 8 bases lining up with TRBD1. Trimming cost V 3 bases and J 1 base; bases outside gene matches: 16. The CDR3 is 19 amino acids. Germline V gene sequence: CDR1 WNHNN, CDR2 SYGVQD (reference sequence). The CDR3 DNA reads as TGCGCCAGCAGTGACCAGAGGGGGCAGGGGGCACCTAAGAACACTGAAGCTTTCTTT. Amino acid sequence: CASSDQRGQGAPKNTEAFF.

The chain carries TRBV5-5 and TRBJ1-2; D unresolved. Germline assignment: CDR1 SGHKS and CDR2 YYEKEE (reference sequence). The CDR3 sequence is 15 residues long. Trimming removed 0 bases from V and 0 bases from J, with 9 bases in between. The CDR3 sequence: CASSLEAHSNYGYTF. As DNA, the CDR3 is TGTGCCAGCAGCTTGGAGGCACATTCTAACTATGGCTACACCTTC.

This clone showed up just once. V is TRBV7-2 and J is TRBJ1-1; D remains ambiguous. The V end was cut by 3 bases, the J end by 5 bases, with 13 bases between. CDR1 and CDR2 from the germline V gene are SGHTA and FQGNSA. This CDR3 region has 14 residues. CDR3: CASSLGRTGTEAFF. CDR3 DNA: TGTGCCAGCAGCTTGGGTAGAACGGGAACTGAAGCTTTCTTT.

Comment on this clone: At one of its ends the junction is not consistent with the germline gene, which may arise from a read error. The chain links TRBV20-1 to TRBJ2-7, with a tentative D call TRBD1 (6 bases). The germline gives CDR1 DFQATT, CDR2 SNEGSKA (reference sequence). CDR3 size: 11 residues. CDR3 residues: CSARDRRTEGF. CDR3 DNA sequence: TGCAGTGCTAGAGATCGACGGACAGAGGGCTTC.

The V call is TRBV7-9, the J call TRBJ1-2; possibly TRBD1 for D (5 bases). V was shortened by 1 base and J by 4 bases, with 16 bases between the two germline ends. The V gene's germline CDR1 is SEHNR and CDR2 FQNEAQ (reference sequence). CDR3 size: 16 residues. Here the CDR3 reads CASSLGSGLAIYGYTF. The CDR3 DNA follows: TGTGCCAGCAGCTTAGGTTCGGGGCTCGCAATCTATGGCTACACCTTC.

The genes are TRBV20-1 and TRBJ2-7; D not certain. Trimming shortened V by 3 bases and J by 0 bases, and 9 bases separated the two germline ends. The germline V gene encodes CDR1 DFQATT and CDR2 SNEGSKA (reference sequence). This CDR3 comprises 13 residues. CDR3 residues: CSASPTGSYEQYV. CDR3 DNA sequence: TGCAGTGCTAGTCCGACCGGCTCCTACGAGCAGTACGTC.